This TCR beta chain was found in a study of siplizumab effects on memory and regulatory T cells. Study outcomes and limitations: A minor fraction of alloreactive clones, and no more, mapped to unstimulated subsets. Naive T cells appeared more varied than memory cells and looked like key alloresponse contributors. Naive or memory phenotype was unassignable for roughly 75-97% of proliferating CD4+ or CD8+ clones.

The J segment lost 7 bases and the V segment lost 2 bases, leaving 5 bases of the junction unmatched. Germline V gives CDR1 SGHAT, CDR2 FQNNGV. The CDR3 has 14 amino acids. Assay: immunoSEQ multiplex PCR; the TCRdb copy retains only in-frame clones and omits some. The profile shows about 120,000 clones, approximately 94% of them singletons. Comment on this clone: The antigen is unknown.

The specimen was non-Treg CD4+ T cells sorted from blood. The source is a human donor in good health. V and J are TRBV11-2 and TRBJ2-7, with 10 bases identical to TRBD1. DNA of the CDR3: TGTGCCAGCAGCTTATGGGACAGGGGTGCTGAGCAGTACTTC. This sequence encodes CASSLWDRGAEQYF.